One and the same sample provided the 20 T cell receptor beta chains below, sequenced in a study of blood T cell repertoires in COVID-19. TCRdb's copy holds only in-frame clones and misses some; the assay was immunoSEQ multiplex PCR. The table shows over 150,000 clones, with roughly nine tenths occurring only once. Sequencing was done on a sample of peripheral blood. The receptors here all came from a man between 65 and 85 years old with active or convalescent COVID-19.

The chain combines TRBV7-2 with TRBJ1-1; the match to TRBD1 covers 8 bases. The trim removed 6 bases at V and 5 bases at J, leaving 5 bases unmatched. CDR1 SGHTA and CDR2 FQGNSA come from the germline V gene. CDR3 length: 13 amino acids. CDR3 region: CASSGQGGTEAFF. DNA for the CDR3: TGTGCCAGCAGTGGACAGGGAGGAACTGAAGCTTTCTTT.

The V call is TRBV2, the J call TRBJ1-2; D is ambiguous. Trimming removed 5 bases at V and 4 bases at J, with 11 bases between. Per the germline V gene, CDR1 is SNHLY and CDR2 is FYNNEI. CDR3 size: 13 residues. The CDR3 protein is CASSPQSGYGYTF. The CDR3 DNA reads TGTGCCAGCAGTCCTCAGTCAGGCTATGGCTACACCTTC. The full variable domain, its missing parts supplied by reference TRBV2 and TRBJ1-2, is EPEVTQTPSHQVTQMGQEVILRCVPISNHLYFYWYRQILGQKVEFLVSFYNNEISEKSEIFDDQFSVERPDGSNFTLKIRSTKLEDSAMYFCASSPQSGYGYTFGSGTRLTVV.

The V gene is TRBV7-9, the J gene TRBJ2-7, with TRBD2 as a possible D gene (5 bases). The CDR3 contains 13 residues. V was trimmed by 2 bases and J by 7 bases, leaving 12 bases between them. The germline gives CDR1 SEHNR, CDR2 FQNEAQ (reference sequence). CDR3 residues: CASSLTGSGEQYF. As DNA, the CDR3 is TGTGCCAGCAGCTTAACGGGTTCGGGGGAGCAGTACTTC.

The rearrangement links TRBV3-1 (or the pseudogene TRBV3-2) to TRBJ2-5; TRBD2 matches 13 bases. The CDR3 length is 19 residues. J gave up 1 base and V 1 base, and 9 bases lay outside the gene matches. Germline V gene sequence: CDR1 LGHDT, CDR2 YNNKEL (reference sequence). The CDR3 here is CASSQGAGLAGVGQETQYF. DNA of the CDR3: TGTGCCAGCAGCCAAGGAGCTGGACTAGCGGGAGTTGGCCAAGAGACCCAGTACTTC.

CDR3 in DNA: TGTGCCAGCAGCTTAAGGGGACTAGCGGGAGGGCCCTCCTACAATGAGCAGTTCTTC. As protein: CASSLRGLAGGPSYNEQFF. The chain has TRBV7-3 and TRBJ2-1; 16 bases line up with TRBD2. With V trimmed by 1 base and J by 0 bases, 3 bases remained unmatched. Per the germline V gene, CDR1 is SGHTA and CDR2 is FQGTGA. The CDR3 loop spans 19 amino acids.

This sequence joins TRBV2 and TRBJ1-1; D gene unclear. The CDR3 runs to 13 residues. Trimming cost V 11 bases and J 0 bases, with 13 bases left between them. The germline gives CDR1 SNHLY, CDR2 FYNNEI. This CDR3 is CARRAFMNTEAFF. CDR3 in DNA: TGTGCCCGGCGGGCATTCATGAACACTGAAGCTTTCTTT.

The chain links TRBV28 to TRBJ1-1, with 7 bases lining up with TRBD1. This CDR3 has 14 amino acids. Germline V lookup: CDR1 MDHEN, CDR2 SYDVKM. J lost 5 bases, V lost 7 bases, and 10 bases had no gene match. The CDR3 coding sequence is TGTGCCAGCAAGGGCCGACAGGGTCGAACTGAAGCTTTCTTT. The encoded protein is CASKGRQGRTEAFF.

The chain joins TRBV19 to TRBJ1-1; D is perhaps TRBD1 (6 bases). Germline V lookup: CDR1 LNHDA, CDR2 SQIVND (reference sequence). This CDR3 contains 17 residues. V lost 6 bases, J lost 1 base, and 21 bases lay in between. The CDR3 coding sequence is TGTGCCAGTAGGACCGAATTCTTGGGCAGGGGGAACACTGAAGCTTTCTTT. Translating it yields CASRTEFLGRGNTEAFF.

V gene TRBV4-1 combines with J gene TRBJ2-3; 7 nucleotides match TRBD1. Per germline, CDR1 MGHRA and CDR2 YSYEKL. After removal of 0 bases from V and 0 bases from J, the junction contained 6 bases not matched to a gene. The length of the CDR3 is 17 residues. DNA of the CDR3: TGCGCCAGCAGCCAAGATGGGGCAGGGGGTAGCACAGATACGCAGTATTTT. This gives the protein CASSQDGAGGSTDTQYF.

V usage is TRBV28 and J usage is TRBJ2-5; 12 nucleotides agree with TRBD2. The CDR3 sequence is 15 residues long. With V trimmed by 5 bases and J by 2 bases, 3 bases remained unmatched. Looked up from germline, CDR1 is MDHEN and CDR2 is SYDVKM. The CDR3 DNA is TGTGCCAGCAGTACTAGCGGGAGGCCTCAAGAGACCCAGTACTTC. Protein: CASSTSGRPQETQYF.

CDR3 sequence: CASSTSGAGGYNEQFF. The CDR3 DNA sequence: TGTGCCAGCAGCACTAGCGGAGCGGGAGGGTACAATGAGCAGTTCTTC. The chain combines TRBV9 with TRBJ2-1, with 10 bases aligning to TRBD2. CDR3 size: 16 residues. Germline CDR1 is SGDLS and CDR2 is YYNGEE. V shed 4 bases, J shed 4 bases, and the junction held 8 bases outside the gene matches.

The chain is built from TRBV5-6 and TRBJ1-4; TRBD1 matches 8 bases. J gave up 8 bases and V 4 bases, and 16 bases lay outside the gene matches. The germline gives CDR1 SGHDT, CDR2 YYEEEE. The CDR3 is made up of 17 amino acids. CDR3 protein: CASSQLADRGEGEKLFF. The CDR3 bases are TGTGCCAGCAGCCAACTCGCAGACAGGGGAGAGGGCGAAAAACTGTTTTTT. Full variable domain (missing parts from reference TRBV5-6 and TRBJ1-4): DAGVTQSPTHLIKTRGQQVTLRCSPKSGHDTVSWYQQALGQGPQFIFQYYEEEERQRGNFPDRFSGHQFPNYSSELNVNALLLGDSALYLCASSQLADRGEGEKLFFGSGTQLSVL.

The chain joins TRBV19 to TRBJ1-2, with 9 bases identical to TRBD1. The trim removed 7 bases at V and 7 bases at J, leaving 7 bases unmatched. The CDR3 runs to 13 residues. Germline V gene data show CDR1 as LNHDA and CDR2 as SQIVND (reference sequence). As DNA, the CDR3 is TGTGCCAGTACCGAGACAGGGGGTCTTGGCTACACCTTC. It specifies CASTETGGLGYTF.

This clone was detected ten times or more. The V gene is TRBV6-4, the J gene TRBJ1-5; possible D gene TRBD1, 6 bases. The CDR3 spans 16 residues. Trimming removed 4 bases from V and 2 bases from J, with 15 bases in between. CDR1 is MRHNA, CDR2 SNTAGT, per germline. The DNA of the CDR3 is TGTGCCAGCAGTGGTACCACAGGGAAGGGCAATCAGCCCCAGCATTTT. Protein: CASSGTTGKGNQPQHF.

This chain uses TRBV24-1 with TRBJ2-1; possibly TRBD2 for D (6 bases). The CDR3 extends over 15 amino acids. Per the germline V gene, CDR1 is KGHDR and CDR2 is SFDVKD. Trimming stripped 8 bases from V and 0 bases from J, with 13 bases between. The CDR3 reads CATMVSTSSYNEQFF. CDR3 DNA: TGTGCCACCATGGTGTCGACTAGCTCCTACAATGAGCAGTTCTTC.

V usage is TRBV4-1 and J usage is TRBJ1-2, with 7 bases identical to TRBD1. Germline V gives CDR1 MGHRA, CDR2 YSYEKL. V lost 0 bases to trimming and J lost 7 bases; unmatched junction nucleotides: 8. The CDR3 length is 15 residues. CDR3 bases: TGCGCCAGCAGCCAAGATCTTCCCCGACAGGGTGGCTACACCTTC. This translates into CASSQDLPRQGGYTF.

V gene TRBV5-8 combines with J gene TRBJ1-5, with D unclear. Deletions cut 3 bases from V and 7 bases from J, with 14 bases between. Germline V gene lookup returns CDR1 SGHTS and CDR2 YDEGEE. The CDR3 contains 14 residues. The CDR3 region has the DNA TGTGCCAGCAGCTGGCAGGTCGGGAGGCAGCCCCAGCATTTT. This gives the protein CASSWQVGRQPQHF.

The chain has TRBV5-1 and TRBJ1-2, with a tentative D call TRBD1 (5 bases). The CDR3 consists of 15 residues. V was cut by 0 bases and J by 5 bases, with 14 bases left in between. CDR1 SGHRS and CDR2 YFSETQ come from the germline V gene. The CDR3 is CASSLDGRAGYGYTF. As DNA, the CDR3 is TGCGCCAGCAGCTTGGATGGCAGGGCGGGATATGGCTACACCTTC.

The rearrangement links TRBV7-6 to TRBJ1-1; possible D gene TRBD1, 5 bases. The V end lost 8 bases, the J end lost 1 base, and 17 bases lay between the germline ends. This CDR3 has 15 residues. CDR1 is SGHVS and CDR2 is FNYEAQ in the germline V gene. In DNA, the CDR3 is TGTGCCAGCGAACCTCATGGGAGGGGGAACACTGAAGCTTTCTTT. It translates to CASEPHGRGNTEAFF.

The chain combines TRBV5-1 with TRBJ1-2; D perhaps matches TRBD1 (6 bases). Germline V CDR1 and CDR2: SGHRS, YFSETQ. The length of the CDR3 is 13 residues. V was shortened by 2 bases and J by 7 bases, with 12 bases between the two germline ends. CDR3 region: CASSFSGEGGYTF. In DNA, the CDR3 is TGCGCCAGCAGCTTTTCAGGGGAAGGTGGCTACACCTTC.